Below, 29 T cell receptor beta chains from the same sample are listed, as sequenced in a study of PD-L1 blockade in urothelial cancer. This table comes from immunoSEQ multiplex PCR, and its TCRdb copy is limited to in-frame clones, with some not included. Among 20,000 to 25,000 clones listed, more than 70% were seen once. Time point reported: peripheral blood 6 weeks after treatment start. Material: PBMCs, obtained around atezolizumab (anti-PD-L1) treatment. The source is a man aged 65 to 79 with urothelial cancer.

This sequence joins TRBV5-4 and TRBJ2-5; 10 bases fit TRBD2. The CDR3 spans 15 residues. Trimming took 2 bases from V and 2 from J; bases not matched to a gene: 3. CDR1 SGHNT and CDR2 YYREEE come from the germline V gene (reference sequence). The CDR3 here is CASSFSSGGQETQYF. CDR3 nucleotide sequence: TGTGCCAGCAGCTTCTCTAGCGGGGGACAAGAGACCCAGTACTTC.

CDR3 in DNA: TGTGCCAGCAGCTTAGCAGGGGACACAGATACGCAGTATTTT. Translated, it gives CASSLAGDTDTQYF. The V and J genes are TRBV7-6 and TRBJ2-3, with D possibly matching TRBD1 (5 bases). Trimming cost V 0 bases and J 2 bases, with 6 bases left between them. Germline V lookup: CDR1 SGHVS, CDR2 FNYEAQ. This CDR3 has 14 amino acids.

V is TRBV4-2 and J is TRBJ1-3; D unclear. Germline-derived CDR1 and CDR2 are LGHNA and YNFKEQ. The CDR3 has 20 residues. The germline V and J ends were trimmed by 0 bases and 2 bases, with 23 bases remaining between them. CDR3 DNA: TGTGCCAGCAGCCAAGATAGGCAGACTAGTATGATCAGGACTGGAAACACCATATATTTT. Translating gives CASSQDRQTSMIRTGNTIYF.

The gene calls are TRBV11-3 and TRBJ1-5, with D uncertain. Germline values: CDR1 SGHNT, CDR2 YENEEA. This CDR3 comprises 13 residues. The ends were cut back, 0 bases at V and 9 bases at J, with 9 bases in the middle. In DNA, the CDR3 is TGTGCCAGCAGCTTAGATGTAGTCTCGCCCCAGCATTTT. This translates into CASSLDVVSPQHF.

V is TRBV10-1 and J is TRBJ1-1; the D gene is possibly TRBD1 (5 bases). The CDR3 totals 15 residues. Per the germline V gene, CDR1 is WNHNN and CDR2 is SYGVQD (reference sequence). V was cut by 0 bases and J by 5 bases, with 13 bases left in between. DNA for the CDR3: TGCGCCAGCAGTGAGTCCCGCCAGGGTGGTACTGAAGCTTTCTTT. Its translation is CASSESRQGGTEAFF.

This sequence joins TRBV2 and TRBJ2-7; no clear D. This CDR3 is 13 amino acids long. V lost 4 bases, J lost 2 bases, and 9 bases lay in between. Germline CDR1 reads SNHLY; CDR2 reads FYNNEI. Here the CDR3 reads CASSGRLTYEQYF. As DNA, the CDR3 is TGTGCCAGCAGTGGCCGACTCACCTACGAGCAGTACTTC.

The chain links TRBV5-8 to TRBJ2-1, with D possibly being TRBD2 (5 bases). Germline V gene sequence: CDR1 SGHTS, CDR2 YDEGEE. The CDR3 has 14 residues. V was shortened by 3 bases and J by 6 bases, with 13 bases between the two germline ends. The CDR3 loop reads CASSSLRERNEQFF. CDR3 coding DNA: TGTGCCAGCAGCTCTCTGAGGGAACGCAATGAGCAGTTCTTC.

In its sample, this clone was seen once. The genes are TRBV6-1 and TRBJ2-7, with a possible D match to TRBD2 (5 bases). V was trimmed by 1 base and J by 4 bases, leaving 14 bases between them. The CDR3 is 15 amino acids. The germline gives CDR1 MNHNS, CDR2 SASEGT. CDR3 amino acids: CASSEVAGQKYEQYF. The CDR3 DNA sequence: TGTGCCAGCAGTGAAGTTGCGGGCCAGAAATACGAGCAGTACTTC.

V usage is TRBV11-2 and J usage is TRBJ2-7, with TRBD2 identical over 16 bases. This CDR3 contains 17 residues. In germline, CDR1 is SGHAT, CDR2 FQNNGV. Trimming at V came to 5 bases and at J to 2 bases, leaving 6 bases not matched to a gene. CDR3 in DNA: TGTGCCAGCAGCAGTGGGACTAGCGGGAGGGAAACCTACGAGCAGTACTTC. This gives the protein CASSSGTSGRETYEQYF.

This CDR3 is CASSTDRGYEQFF. The CDR3, as DNA: TGTGCCAGCAGCACCGACAGGGGCTATGAGCAGTTCTTC. J is TRBJ2-1 and V is TRBV11-3; 8 bases align to TRBD1. The V gene's germline CDR1 is SGHNT and CDR2 YENEEA. V shed 5 bases and J 8 bases; nucleotides not matched to a gene: 5. The CDR3 is 13 amino acids.

This clone was recorded only once. This chain's CDR3 is CASSLVFLETQYF. CDR3 sequence (DNA): TGTGCCAGCAGCTTAGTATTCTTGGAGACCCAGTACTTC. The chain has TRBV7-2 and TRBJ2-5, with D unclear. The CDR3 contains 13 residues. The V and J ends lost 1 base and 5 bases respectively, with 8 bases between them. The germline gives CDR1 SGHTA, CDR2 FQGNSA.

V is TRBV7-3 and J is TRBJ2-3; D remains unclear. The ends were cut back, 1 base at V and 2 bases at J, with 10 bases in the middle. Per the germline V gene, CDR1 is SGHTA and CDR2 is FQGTGA. The CDR3 extends over 15 amino acids. DNA for the CDR3: TGTGCCAGCAGCTTAAAACTATCCTTCACAGATACGCAGTATTTT. Protein product: CASSLKLSFTDTQYF. Full variable domain (missing parts from reference TRBV7-3 and TRBJ2-3): GAGVSQTPSNKVTEKGKYVELRCDPISGHTALYWYRQSLGQGPEFLIYFQGTGAADDSGLPNDRFFAVRPEGSVSTLKIQRTERGDSAVYLCASSLKLSFTDTQYFGPGTRLTVL.

The genes are TRBV15 and TRBJ2-7, with 9 bases lining up with TRBD2. The germline V gene encodes CDR1 LNHNV and CDR2 YYDKDF (reference sequence). This CDR3 is 16 amino acids long. The trim removed 0 bases at V and 6 bases at J, leaving 9 bases unmatched. This CDR3 is CATSRDKGGRAREQYF. Written as DNA, the CDR3 is TGTGCCACCAGCAGAGATAAGGGCGGGAGGGCCCGCGAGCAGTACTTC.

V and J are TRBV6-6 and TRBJ2-5; 8 nucleotides align to TRBD2. Germline trimming cut 2 bases from V and 9 bases from J; bases unmatched to any gene: 14. CDR1 is MNHNY, CDR2 SVGAGI, per germline (reference sequence). CDR3 length equals 16 residues. The CDR3 DNA is TGTGCCAGCAGTTACACGCAATTACTAGCGGACCCTGCCCAGTACTTC. Amino acid sequence: CASSYTQLLADPAQYF.

This chain joins TRBV9 and TRBJ1-2; D call uncertain. Germline assignment: CDR1 SGDLS and CDR2 YYNGEE. This CDR3 comprises 14 residues. V gave up 1 base and J gave up 4 bases, with 11 bases separating them. The CDR3 is CASSVSPRVYGYTF. CDR3 DNA: TGTGCCAGCAGCGTATCCCCGCGGGTCTATGGCTACACCTTC.

V is TRBV15 and J is TRBJ2-1; 9 bases are a match to TRBD2. The germline V gene encodes CDR1 LNHNV and CDR2 YYDKDF (reference sequence). Trimming cost V 3 bases and J 8 bases; bases outside gene matches: 5. This CDR3 has 14 residues. CDR3 nucleotides: TGTGCCACCAGCAGGGGACTAGCCAGCGATGAGCAGTTCTTC. Protein product: CATSRGLASDEQFF.

The gene calls are TRBV4-2 and TRBJ2-3; TRBD2 matches at 9 bases. From germline, CDR1 is LGHNA and CDR2 YNFKEQ. The CDR3 is 14 residues long. Losses at the gene ends were 5 bases for V and 6 bases for J; bases not matched to a gene: 6. CDR3 protein: CASSSQREDDTQYF. CDR3 nucleotide sequence: TGTGCCAGCAGCTCCCAGCGGGAGGATGATACGCAGTATTTT.

In DNA form, the CDR3 reads TGTGCCAGCAGCTTGGTCGGGGGCTCCTACGAGCAGTACTTC. Translation: CASSLVGGSYEQYF. The J gene is TRBJ2-7, the V gene TRBV5-4; D perhaps matches TRBD2 (6 bases). Trimming stripped 0 bases from V and 0 bases from J, with 7 bases between. The CDR3 length is 14 residues. Germline V gives CDR1 SGHNT, CDR2 YYREEE (reference sequence). Based on the CDR3 plus reference TRBV5-4 and TRBJ2-7, the full variable domain is ETGVTQSPTHLIKTRGQQVTLRCSSQSGHNTVSWYQQALGQGPQFIFQYYREEENGRGNFPPRFSGLQFPNYSSELNVNALELDDSALYLCASSLVGGSYEQYFGPGTRLTVT.

The chain carries TRBV6-5 and TRBJ2-1; 10 nucleotides agree with TRBD2. V lost 4 bases and J lost 8; bases outside the gene matches: 5. The V gene's germline CDR1 is MNHEY and CDR2 SVGAGI. This CDR3 spans 14 amino acids. The CDR3 loop reads CASSFSGTSDEQFF. The CDR3 DNA sequence: TGTGCCAGCAGTTTCTCCGGGACTAGCGATGAGCAGTTCTTC.

The chain carries TRBV11-2 and TRBJ2-7; 9 nucleotides align to TRBD1. V lost 1 base, J lost 6 bases, and 4 bases stayed unmatched. This CDR3 comprises 14 residues. Germline lookup yields CDR1 SGHAT and CDR2 FQNNGV. CDR3 residues: CASSLVGQGSEQYF. Here the CDR3 DNA reads TGTGCCAGCAGCTTAGTGGGACAGGGATCCGAGCAGTACTTC.

The V and J genes are TRBV11-2 and TRBJ2-5; no reliable D call. CDR3 length: 12 amino acids. Germline V CDR1 and CDR2: SGHAT, FQNNGV. The V end lost 6 bases, the J end lost 5 bases, and 10 bases lay between the germline ends. CDR3 coding DNA: TGTGCCAGCAGTTCAGTAACGGAGACCCAGTACTTC. Amino acids: CASSSVTETQYF. Based on the CDR3 plus reference TRBV11-2 and TRBJ2-5, the full variable domain is EAGVAQSPRYKIIEKRQSVAFWCNPISGHATLYWYQQILGQGPKLLIQFQNNGVVDDSQLPKDRFSAERLKGVDSTLKIQPAKLEDSAVYLCASSSVTETQYFGPGTRLLVL.

The CDR3 protein is CASSLGFQGDYNEQFF. CDR3 nucleotides: TGTGCCAGCAGCTTGGGTTTCCAGGGGGATTACAATGAGCAGTTCTTC. The chain recombines TRBV5-4 with TRBJ2-1; 7 nucleotides line up with TRBD1. V dropped 0 bases and J dropped 4; count of bases not matched to a gene: 7. The CDR3 spans 16 residues. Germline CDR1 reads SGHNT; CDR2 reads YYREEE (reference sequence).

V and J are TRBV30 and TRBJ1-5; weak D call: TRBD1 (5 bases). V dropped 7 bases and J dropped 4 bases, with 14 bases sitting between them. The germline CDR1 and CDR2 sequences are GTSNPN and SVGIG (reference sequence). The CDR3 is made up of 13 amino acids. CDR3 region: CALGRGGNQPQHF. Written as DNA, the CDR3 is TGTGCCTTAGGGAGGGGTGGGAATCAGCCCCAGCATTTT.

This chain joins TRBV5-4 and TRBJ1-4, with 8 positions matching TRBD1. The V segment lost 3 bases and the J segment 6 bases; nucleotides outside the gene matches: 10. Germline V gene sequence: CDR1 SGHNT, CDR2 YYREEE (reference sequence). The CDR3 length is 16 residues. Written as DNA, the CDR3 is TGTGCCAGCAGCTACAGGGGGTTGTATGGTGATGAAAAACTGTTTTTT. Translating it yields CASSYRGLYGDEKLFF.

The CDR3 region has the DNA TGTGCCGGGTCGACAGGCAGCCTTGGCAATGAGCAGTTCTTC. Protein: CAGSTGSLGNEQFF. V and J are TRBV30 and TRBJ2-1, with D maybe TRBD1 (6 bases). The CDR3 loop spans 14 amino acids. Trimming removed 8 bases at V and 6 bases at J, with 20 bases between. In germline, CDR1 is GTSNPN, CDR2 SVGIG (reference sequence).

The chain employs TRBV6-5 and TRBJ2-6; D is uncertain. Looked up from germline, CDR1 is MNHEY and CDR2 is SVGAGI. Trimming stripped 0 bases from V and 0 bases from J, with 3 bases between. The CDR3 is 15 amino acids. The CDR3 DNA is TGTGCCAGCAGTTACTCACTCTCTGGGGCCAACGTCCTGACTTTC. Translation gives CASSYSLSGANVLTF.

The J gene is TRBJ2-1, the V gene TRBV19; D is perhaps TRBD1 (5 bases). The length of the CDR3 is 13 residues. V dropped 1 base and J dropped 5 bases, with 6 bases sitting between them. Germline-derived CDR1 and CDR2 are LNHDA and SQIVND (reference sequence). The CDR3 bases are TGTGCCAGTAGTATAGGGGGCAACAATGAGCAGTTCTTC. It encodes CASSIGGNNEQFF.

V is TRBV27 and J is TRBJ1-1, with no clear D. The CDR3 length is 13 residues. V was shortened by 3 bases and J by 5 bases, with 10 bases between the two germline ends. Germline V gene lookup returns CDR1 MNHEY and CDR2 SMNVEV (reference sequence). CDR3 sequence: CASSFGTGTEAFF. In DNA form, the CDR3 reads TGTGCCAGCAGTTTTGGTACGGGAACTGAAGCTTTCTTT.

The gene calls are TRBV19 and TRBJ1-3; 7 bases line up with TRBD1. Germline V gene data show CDR1 as LNHDA and CDR2 as SQIVND (reference sequence). V shed 5 bases, J shed 4 bases, and the junction held 20 bases outside the gene matches. The CDR3 is 19 residues long. CDR3 protein: CASSGDSPSGWLFGNTIYF. CDR3 coding DNA: TGTGCCAGTAGTGGGGACAGCCCTTCTGGATGGTTGTTCGGAAACACCATATATTTT.